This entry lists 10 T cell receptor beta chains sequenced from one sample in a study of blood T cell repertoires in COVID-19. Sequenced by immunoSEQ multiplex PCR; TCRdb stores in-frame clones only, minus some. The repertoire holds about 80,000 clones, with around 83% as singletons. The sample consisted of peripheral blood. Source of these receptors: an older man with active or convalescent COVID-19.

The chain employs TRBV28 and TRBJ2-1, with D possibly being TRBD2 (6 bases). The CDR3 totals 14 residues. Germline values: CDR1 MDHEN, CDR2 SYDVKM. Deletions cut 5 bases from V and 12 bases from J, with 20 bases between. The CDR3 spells CASSPSAGLKRQFF. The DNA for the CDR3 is TGTGCCAGCAGTCCCTCAGCCGGACTAAAGCGGCAGTTCTTC. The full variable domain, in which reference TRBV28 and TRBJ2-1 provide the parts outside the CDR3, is DVKVTQSSRYLVKRTGEKVFLECVQDMDHENMFWYRQDPGLGLRLIYFSYDVKMKEKGDIPEGYSVSREKKERFSLILESASTNQTSMYLCASSPSAGLKRQFFGPGTRLTVL.

DNA for the CDR3: TGCGCCAGCAGCCAGAGGGCGGACCGCCAGCAGTACTTC. Translated, it gives CASSQRADRQQYF. The J gene is TRBJ2-7, the V gene TRBV4-3; D perhaps matches TRBD2 (5 bases). Trimming took 3 bases from V and 8 from J, leaving 14 bases between them. Germline CDR1 LGHNA, CDR2 YSLEER. The CDR3 is 13 residues long.

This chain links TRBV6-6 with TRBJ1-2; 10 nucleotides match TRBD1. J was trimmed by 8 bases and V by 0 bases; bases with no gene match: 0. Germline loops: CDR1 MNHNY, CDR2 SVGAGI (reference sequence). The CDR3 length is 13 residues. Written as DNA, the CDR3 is TGTGCCAGCAGTTACTCGGGACAGGGGGGCTACACCTTC. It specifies CASSYSGQGGYTF.

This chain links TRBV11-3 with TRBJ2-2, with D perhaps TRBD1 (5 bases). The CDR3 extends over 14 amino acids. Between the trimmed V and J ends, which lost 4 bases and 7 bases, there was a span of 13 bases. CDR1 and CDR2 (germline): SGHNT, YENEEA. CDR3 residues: CASSSGPNVGELFF. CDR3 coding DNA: TGTGCCAGCAGCTCAGGGCCTAACGTCGGGGAGCTGTTTTTT. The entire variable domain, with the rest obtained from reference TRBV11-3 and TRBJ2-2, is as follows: EAGVVQSPRYKIIEKKQPVAFWCNPISGHNTLYWYLQNLGQGPELLIRYENEEAVDDSQLPKDRFSAERLKGVDSTLKIQPAELGDSAVYLCASSSGPNVGELFFGEGSRLTVL.

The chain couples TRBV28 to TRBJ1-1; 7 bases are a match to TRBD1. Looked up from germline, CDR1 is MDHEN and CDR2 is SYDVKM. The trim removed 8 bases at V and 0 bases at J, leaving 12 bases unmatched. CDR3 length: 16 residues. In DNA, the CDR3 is TGTGCCAGCGTTTTCCAACAGGGGCCGATGAACACTGAAGCTTTCTTT. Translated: CASVFQQGPMNTEAFF. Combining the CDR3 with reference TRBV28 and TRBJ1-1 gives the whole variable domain DVKVTQSSRYLVKRTGEKVFLECVQDMDHENMFWYRQDPGLGLRLIYFSYDVKMKEKGDIPEGYSVSREKKERFSLILESASTNQTSMYLCASVFQQGPMNTEAFFGQGTRLTVV.

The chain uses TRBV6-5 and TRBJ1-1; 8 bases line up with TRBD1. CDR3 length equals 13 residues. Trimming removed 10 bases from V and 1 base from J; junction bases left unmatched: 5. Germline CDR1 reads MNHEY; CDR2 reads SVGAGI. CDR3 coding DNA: TGTGCCACACAGACAGGGGCGAACACTGAAGCTTTCTTT. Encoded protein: CATQTGANTEAFF.

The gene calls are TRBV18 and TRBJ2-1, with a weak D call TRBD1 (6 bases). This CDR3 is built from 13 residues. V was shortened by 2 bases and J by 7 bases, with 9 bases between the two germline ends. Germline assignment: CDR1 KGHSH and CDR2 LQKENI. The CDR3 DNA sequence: TGTGCCAGCTCACCAGAACAGGGTAATGAGCAGTTCTTC. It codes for CASSPEQGNEQFF.

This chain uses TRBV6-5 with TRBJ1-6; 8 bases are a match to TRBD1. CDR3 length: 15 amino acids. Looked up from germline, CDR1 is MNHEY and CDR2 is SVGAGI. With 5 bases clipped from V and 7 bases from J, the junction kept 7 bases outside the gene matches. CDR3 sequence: CASSIRQGWNSPLHF. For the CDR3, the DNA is TGTGCCAGCAGTATACGACAGGGGTGGAATTCACCCCTCCACTTT.

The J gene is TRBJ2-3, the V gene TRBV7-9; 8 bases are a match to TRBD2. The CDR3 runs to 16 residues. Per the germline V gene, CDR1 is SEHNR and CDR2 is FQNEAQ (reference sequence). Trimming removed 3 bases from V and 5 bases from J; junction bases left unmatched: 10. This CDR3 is CASSLIVAGFRDTQYF. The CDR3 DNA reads TGTGCCAGCAGCTTGATAGTAGCGGGGTTTCGAGATACGCAGTATTTT. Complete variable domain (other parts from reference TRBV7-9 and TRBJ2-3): DTGVSQNPRHKITKRGQNVTFRCDPISEHNRLYWYRQTLGQGPEFLTYFQNEAQLEKSRLLSDRFSAERPKGSFSTLEIQRTEQGDSAMYLCASSLIVAGFRDTQYFGPGTRLTVL.

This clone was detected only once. CDR3 DNA sequence: TGTGCCAGCAGCTTAGATTACCAGCGAGAGCAGTTCTTC. Its translation: CASSLDYQREQFF. The chain uses TRBV11-2 and TRBJ2-1, with unresolved D. There are 13 residues in the CDR3. Trimming stripped 0 bases from V and 10 bases from J, with 10 bases between. Germline V lookup: CDR1 SGHAT, CDR2 FQNNGV.